These 26 T cell receptor beta chains came from one sample sequenced in a study of T cell responses to AZD1222 COVID-19 vaccine. Only in-frame clones appear in the TCRdb table, and some are missing; sequencing was by immunoSEQ multiplex PCR. The profile shows some 120,000 clones, more than 85% of them singletons. Sequenced material: peripheral blood, taken on day 0 of AZD1222 vaccination. The receptors shown here come from an adult in good health.

The rearrangement uses TRBV2 and TRBJ2-1; TRBD2 might be the D (5 bases). CDR1 SNHLY and CDR2 FYNNEI come from the germline V gene. Trimming stripped 2 bases from V and 0 bases from J, with 11 bases between. The CDR3 spans 16 residues. CDR3: CASSELPADSYNEQFF. CDR3 DNA: TGTGCCAGCAGTGAACTCCCAGCGGACTCCTACAATGAGCAGTTCTTC.

This clone was seen just once. V gene TRBV4-1 combines with J gene TRBJ1-3; D is possibly TRBD1 (6 bases). Germline V CDR1 and CDR2: MGHRA, YSYEKL. V was trimmed by 1 base and J by 2 bases, leaving 15 bases between them. This CDR3 comprises 17 residues. The CDR3 region is CASSQGRHRDPGNTIYF. In DNA, the CDR3 is TGCGCCAGCAGCCAAGGTCGTCACAGGGATCCTGGAAACACCATATATTTT.

V and J are TRBV6-1 and TRBJ2-1, with TRBD2 matching 10 bases. The CDR3 consists of 14 residues. The ends lost 2 bases at V and 8 bases at J; junction bases unmatched: 3. Germline CDR1 is MNHNS and CDR2 is SASEGT. Here the CDR3 DNA reads TGTGCCAGCAGTGAACTAGCGGGAGCGGATGAGCAGTTCTTC. Translated, it gives CASSELAGADEQFF.

The count of this clone is one. The J gene is TRBJ2-7, the V gene TRBV4-2; D not resolved. CDR3 length: 13 residues. V shed 0 bases and J shed 8 bases, with 11 bases lying between them. CDR1 is LGHNA and CDR2 is YNFKEQ in the germline V gene. The chain's CDR3 is CASSQDSRVQQYF. CDR3 nucleotide sequence: TGTGCCAGCAGCCAAGATTCCCGAGTCCAGCAGTACTTC.

The rearrangement joins TRBV5-1 to TRBJ1-1, with 10 bases fitting TRBD1. CDR1 is SGHRS, CDR2 YFSETQ, per germline. This CDR3 comprises 15 residues. J was trimmed by 6 bases and V by 0 bases; bases with no gene match: 5. In nucleotides, the CDR3 is TGCGCCAGCAGCTTGGTGGCGGGACAGGGGTCTGAAGCTTTCTTT. This codes for CASSLVAGQGSEAFF.

The chain has TRBV28 and TRBJ1-4, with no clear D. Trimming stripped 5 bases from V and 4 bases from J, with 17 bases between. The CDR3 length is 16 residues. CDR1 is MDHEN and CDR2 is SYDVKM in the germline V gene. Here the CDR3 DNA reads TGTGCCAGCAGTAACCGGAAGTGGCAGGATAATGAAAAACTGTTTTTT. Its translation: CASSNRKWQDNEKLFF.

The gene calls are TRBV19 and TRBJ1-2; D unresolved. V was pared by 3 bases and J by 7 bases, with 24 bases between. Germline CDR1 and CDR2: LNHDA and SQIVND (reference sequence). CDR3 length: 17 amino acids. The CDR3 protein is CASSMSGGGRTGAGYTF. As DNA, the CDR3 is TGTGCCAGTAGTATGTCGGGAGGTGGCAGAACCGGAGCTGGCTACACCTTC.

The V and J genes are TRBV29-1 and TRBJ2-7; possible D gene TRBD2, 6 bases. The V end was cut by 1 base, the J end by 2 bases, with 6 bases between. The CDR3 extends over 12 amino acids. From germline, CDR1 is SQVTM and CDR2 ANQGSEA. CDR3 in amino acids: CSVEGLAYEQYF. The DNA of the CDR3 is TGCAGCGTTGAAGGACTAGCCTACGAGCAGTACTTC.

The CDR3 coding sequence is TGTGCCTGGAGTGTATTCCTTCTGGAACCTTCCAACTATGGCTACACCTTC. This gives the protein CAWSVFLLEPSNYGYTF. The chain has TRBV30 and TRBJ1-2, with D hard to call. CDR1 is GTSNPN, CDR2 SVGIG, per germline (reference sequence). V lost 0 bases to trimming and J lost 2 bases, with 19 bases between them. The CDR3 loop spans 17 amino acids.

This chain connects TRBV12-3 or TRBV12-4 to TRBJ2-2; no reliable D call. CDR3 size: 13 residues. Trimming removed 5 bases from V and 0 bases from J, with 4 bases in between. CDR3 in DNA: TGTGCCAGCAGTACCGCGAACACCGGGGAGCTGTTTTTT. This encodes CASSTANTGELFF.

The rearrangement links TRBV9 to TRBJ2-3, with 10 bases that match TRBD2. Looked up from germline, CDR1 is SGDLS and CDR2 is YYNGEE. This CDR3 has 17 amino acids. V was pared by 0 bases and J by 1 base, with 5 bases of the junction left unmatched. CDR3 sequence: CASSVALAGAGTDTQYF. The CDR3 coding sequence is TGTGCCAGCAGCGTAGCCCTAGCGGGAGCCGGCACAGATACGCAGTATTTT.

The chain is built from TRBV6-6 and TRBJ2-4; D unclear. Trimming cost V 0 bases and J 8 bases, with 8 bases left between them. The CDR3 totals 13 residues. Germline V gives CDR1 MNHNY, CDR2 SVGAGI (reference sequence). CDR3 in DNA: TGTGCCAGCAGTTACTCGGGTACTTACATTCAGTACTTC. Translated, it gives CASSYSGTYIQYF.

Here the CDR3 DNA reads TGTGCCAGCAGTTCCGGGGGGGGCTACACCTTC. Translating gives CASSSGGGYTF. The chain uses TRBV28 and TRBJ1-2, with D perhaps matching TRBD1 (5 bases). The germline gives CDR1 MDHEN, CDR2 SYDVKM. The V gene lost 4 bases and the J gene lost 8 bases, with 8 bases spanning the gap. The CDR3 totals 11 residues.

The gene calls are TRBV29-1 and TRBJ1-2; 8 bases are shared with TRBD1. The CDR3 loop spans 13 amino acids. Per the germline V gene, CDR1 is SQVTM and CDR2 is ANQGSEA. V gave up 4 bases and J gave up 2 bases; unmatched junction bases: 3. Written as DNA, the CDR3 is TGCAGCGTTGGGGGACAGGCCAACTATGGCTACACCTTC. Its translation: CSVGGQANYGYTF.

The chain employs TRBV19 and TRBJ2-3, with TRBD2 matching 8 bases. Unmatched junction bases numbered 6, after V lost 6 bases and J lost 4 bases. This CDR3 is built from 14 residues. Germline CDR1 is LNHDA and CDR2 is SQIVND (reference sequence). The CDR3 DNA sequence: TGTGCCAGTAGACGGGCGGGAGGACCAGATACGCAGTATTTT. Protein: CASRRAGGPDTQYF.

This clone was observed a single time. The chain couples TRBV7-3 to TRBJ1-3, with D tentatively TRBD1 (6 bases). Between the trimmed V and J ends, which lost 5 bases and 10 bases, there was a span of 9 bases. CDR1 is SGHTA and CDR2 is FQGTGA in the germline V gene. This CDR3 is 11 amino acids long. The CDR3 coding sequence is TGTGCCAGCAGCGAGGGGGGGACCATATATTTT. It yields the protein CASSEGGTIYF.

CDR3 sequence: CASSVVGQSEAFF. The CDR3 bases are TGTGCCAGCAGCGTAGTGGGACAGTCCGAAGCTTTCTTT. This rearrangement joins TRBV9 to TRBJ1-1; 7 bases line up with TRBD1. The CDR3 is 13 amino acids. Germline CDR1 and CDR2: SGDLS and YYNGEE. The J segment lost 8 bases and the V segment lost 0 bases, leaving 4 bases of the junction unmatched.

This chain joins TRBV28 and TRBJ1-3; the D gene is possibly TRBD1 (6 bases). The ends were cut back, 4 bases at V and 0 bases at J, with 10 bases in the middle. The CDR3 consists of 15 residues. Germline CDR1 and CDR2: MDHEN and SYDVKM. CDR3 sequence reads: CASSSNRDSGNTIYF. The CDR3 DNA is TGTGCCAGCAGTTCCAACAGGGACTCTGGAAACACCATATATTTT.

This rearrangement joins TRBV2 to TRBJ1-1; D remains unclear. CDR1 and CDR2 (germline): SNHLY, FYNNEI. This CDR3 comprises 13 residues. The ends were cut back, 5 bases at V and 0 bases at J, with 7 bases in the middle. The CDR3 bases are TGTGCCAGCAGTCTGACGGTGAACACTGAAGCTTTCTTT. It codes for CASSLTVNTEAFF. The full variable domain, in which reference TRBV2 and TRBJ1-1 provide the parts outside the CDR3, is EPEVTQTPSHQVTQMGQEVILRCVPISNHLYFYWYRQILGQKVEFLVSFYNNEISEKSEIFDDQFSVERPDGSNFTLKIRSTKLEDSAMYFCASSLTVNTEAFFGQGTRLTVV.

As DNA, the CDR3 is TGTGCCAGCAGCCAAGATCCAGGCAGCTGGACTGGCTACACCTTC. It specifies CASSQDPGSWTGYTF. The rearrangement uses TRBV14 and TRBJ1-2; D is ambiguous. The germline V and J ends were trimmed by 0 bases and 7 bases, with 15 bases remaining between them. The length of the CDR3 is 15 residues. CDR1 is SGHDN and CDR2 is FVKESK in the germline V gene.

The V gene is TRBV7-3, the J gene TRBJ2-5, with 12 bases aligning to TRBD2. The CDR3 has 15 amino acids. The germline gives CDR1 SGHTA, CDR2 FQGTGA. Trimming cost V 4 bases and J 5 bases; bases outside gene matches: 5. In DNA form, the CDR3 reads TGTGCCAGCAGCTCGCTAGCGGGAGGGTATGAGACCCAGTACTTC. Its protein is CASSSLAGGYETQYF.

The chain couples TRBV27 to TRBJ1-5, with 7 bases that match TRBD1. There are 16 residues in the CDR3. After removal of 5 bases from V and 2 bases from J, the junction contained 9 bases not matched to a gene. Germline assignment: CDR1 MNHEY and CDR2 SMNVEV (reference sequence). CDR3 bases: TGTGCCAGCAGTCAACTCAGGGGGGGAGGCAATCAGCCCCAGCATTTT. Protein: CASSQLRGGGNQPQHF.

This clone has just a few counts. The rearrangement uses TRBV27 and TRBJ2-7, with 8 bases that match TRBD1. This CDR3 is built from 14 residues. Unmatched junction bases numbered 4, after V lost 4 bases and J lost 2 bases. Germline assignment: CDR1 MNHEY and CDR2 SMNVEV (reference sequence). The CDR3 bases are TGTGCCAGCAGTTCGGACAGGGAGGCCTACGAGCAGTACTTC. Its protein product is CASSSDREAYEQYF.

J is TRBJ2-3 and V is TRBV30, with D tentatively TRBD1 or TRBD2 (5 bases each). The CDR3 has 13 amino acids. The germline CDR1 and CDR2 sequences are GTSNPN and SVGIG (reference sequence). V lost 2 bases, J lost 6 bases, and 12 bases lay in between. CDR3 coding DNA: TGTGCCTGGAGTCCCGGGACCTCGGATACGCAGTATTTT. Its translation: CAWSPGTSDTQYF.

This sequence joins TRBV28 and TRBJ2-5, with a possible D match to TRBD1 (5 bases). Trimming pared 2 bases from V and 5 bases from J, leaving 9 bases between. The CDR3 sequence is 13 residues long. Looked up from germline, CDR1 is MDHEN and CDR2 is SYDVKM. The CDR3 coding sequence is TGTGCCAGCAGTTTAAGGGGCCGGGAGACCCAGTACTTC. Translation: CASSLRGRETQYF.

This sequence joins TRBV29-1 and TRBJ1-1; the match to TRBD1 covers 9 bases. There are 15 residues in the CDR3. The trim removed 5 bases at V and 1 base at J, leaving 8 bases unmatched. Germline-derived CDR1 and CDR2 are SQVTM and ANQGSEA. CDR3: CSVLGDREANTEAFF. The CDR3 bases are TGCAGCGTTCTAGGGGACAGGGAGGCGAACACTGAAGCTTTCTTT.